The sequence of this TCR beta chain was determined in a study of circulating CD8 cells and anti-PD-1 response in melanoma. Regarding the study as a whole: Tumor reactivity was tested by peptide assays on expanded sorted subsets.

By its share, this clonotype is medium-sized. Its antigen is still unknown. Germline V gives CDR1 MGHRA, CDR2 YSYEKL. V gave up 0 bases and J gave up 4 bases, with 13 bases separating them. The CDR3 is made up of 16 amino acids. Live CD3+CD8+TCRalphabeta+ cells were sorted into four subsets by PD-1 and/or TIGIT. The QIAseq Immune Repertoire TCR panel built the libraries from roughly 15 ng of total RNA. TCRdb re-called the reads with MiXCR, one entry per CDR3 protein. Among roughly 580 distinct CDR3 sequences listed, more than 7% were seen once. Specimen: CD8+ T cells from PBMCs, collected at baseline or after one month of anti-PD-1 therapy (not recorded which). The chain employs TRBV4-1 and TRBJ2-1; D possibly corresponds to TRBD2 (5 bases). The TCR was taken from a human donor with melanoma. Here the CDR3 DNA reads TGCGCCAGCAGCCAAGACTCCGGGAACCTTTACAATGAGCAGTTCTTC. It translates to CASSQDSGNLYNEQFF.